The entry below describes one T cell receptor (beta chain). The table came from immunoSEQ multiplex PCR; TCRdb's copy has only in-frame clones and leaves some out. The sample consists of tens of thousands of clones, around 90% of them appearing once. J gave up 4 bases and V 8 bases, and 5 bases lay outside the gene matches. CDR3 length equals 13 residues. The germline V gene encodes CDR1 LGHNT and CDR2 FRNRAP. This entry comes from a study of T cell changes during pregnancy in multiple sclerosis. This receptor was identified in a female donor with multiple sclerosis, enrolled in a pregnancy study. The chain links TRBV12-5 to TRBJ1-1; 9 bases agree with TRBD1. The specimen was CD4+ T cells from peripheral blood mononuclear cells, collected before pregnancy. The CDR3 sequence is CASYGTGFTEAFF. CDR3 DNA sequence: TGTGCTAGTTACGGGACAGGGTTCACTGAAGCTTTCTTT.